These 9 T cell receptor beta chains were all obtained from the same sample, sequenced in a study of identifying expanded T cells in peripheral blood. TCRdb's table, derived via immunoSEQ multiplex PCR, lists solely in-frame clones and lacks some. The sample carries fewer than 60,000 clones, roughly 82% recorded once. What was sequenced was blood. The receptors originated from a person aged 18-69 years in good health.

V usage is TRBV18 and J usage is TRBJ2-2, with D possibly TRBD1 on 5 matching bases. CDR1 is KGHSH and CDR2 is LQKENI in the germline V gene. This CDR3 region has 16 residues. V was shortened by 6 bases and J by 2 bases, with 16 bases between the two germline ends. The CDR3 loop is CASSPLDSINTGELFF. DNA of the CDR3: TGTGCCAGCTCCCCTCTCGACAGTATAAACACCGGGGAGCTGTTTTTT.

For this clone: The conserved phenylalanine or tryptophan is not found at the CDR3 terminus, so this likely reflects a read error. The chain employs TRBV4-2 and TRBJ1-6; D gene ambiguous. This CDR3 has 13 amino acids. Germline loops: CDR1 LGHNA, CDR2 YNFKEQ. V gave up 0 bases and J gave up 8 bases, with 5 bases separating them. The CDR3 nucleotides read TGTGCCAGCAGCCAAGACAGTCATTCACCCCTCCACCTT. Amino acids: CASSQDSHSPLHL.

The J gene is TRBJ2-5, the V gene TRBV29-1; a possible D gene is TRBD1 (6 bases). CDR3 length equals 12 residues. Germline CDR1 SQVTM, CDR2 ANQGSEA. The V end lost 6 bases, the J end lost 5 bases, and 13 bases lay between the germline ends. The CDR3 DNA reads as TGCAGCGTCAGGGGAAATGAGGAGACCCAGTACTTC. Amino acid sequence: CSVRGNEETQYF.

The table lists this clone with a count of one. The chain is built from TRBV7-2 and TRBJ1-6; possible D gene TRBD1, 6 bases. Germline CDR1 is SGHTA and CDR2 is FQGNSA. Trimming removed 1 base from V and 11 bases from J, with 15 bases in between. The CDR3 runs to 15 residues. For the CDR3, the DNA is TGTGCCAGCAGCTTAGGGGGGAGGACAGCAGCACCCCTCCACTTT. This encodes CASSLGGRTAAPLHF.

This clone was observed a single time. The chain couples TRBV5-6 to TRBJ2-1; TRBD2 matches at 14 bases. The V and J ends lost 1 base and 7 bases, in that order; junction bases with no gene match: 7. The CDR3 spans 17 residues. Germline CDR1 SGHDT, CDR2 YYEEEE. The CDR3 loop is CASSLLGLAGDRNEQFF. CDR3 sequence (DNA): TGTGCCAGCAGCTTGTTGGGACTAGCGGGAGATAGAAATGAGCAGTTCTTC.

V usage is TRBV7-8 and J usage is TRBJ2-1, with D perhaps matching TRBD2 (5 bases). CDR1 and CDR2 (germline): SGHVS, FQNEAQ. The CDR3 extends over 13 amino acids. V was clipped by 5 bases and J by 6 bases, with 11 bases between them. For the CDR3, the DNA is TGTGCCAGCAGCCCCGGCGGGCCCAATGAGCAGTTCTTC. This codes for CASSPGGPNEQFF. Complete variable domain (other parts from reference TRBV7-8 and TRBJ2-1): GAGVSQSPRYKVAKRGQDVALRCDPISGHVSLFWYQQALGQGPEFLTYFQNEAQLDKSGLPSDRFFAERPEGSVSTLKIQRTQQEDSAVYLCASSPGGPNEQFFGPGTRLTVL.

The rearrangement links TRBV10-3 to TRBJ1-1; D ambiguous. The CDR3 covers 15 residues. Germline CDR1 ENHRY, CDR2 SYGVKD. Between the trimmed V and J ends, which lost 1 base and 3 bases, there was a span of 12 bases. Written as DNA, the CDR3 is TGTGCCATCAGTGAGTACTCAGGATCGGACACTGAAGCTTTCTTT. Translation gives CAISEYSGSDTEAFF.

In its sample, this clone was seen once. The chain has TRBV30 and TRBJ2-1, with D perhaps matching TRBD1 (6 bases). Germline loops: CDR1 GTSNPN, CDR2 SVGIG (reference sequence). Trimming left V 3 bases short and J 2 bases short, with 20 bases between. This CDR3 region has 17 residues. The DNA for the CDR3 is TGTGCCTGGAGCATGGGGGCAATCACTCTAACCTACAATGAGCAGTTCTTC. Its translation is CAWSMGAITLTYNEQFF.

The chain recombines TRBV27 with TRBJ1-5, with no clear D. Per germline, CDR1 MNHEY and CDR2 SMNVEV (reference sequence). V was trimmed by 0 bases and J by 0 bases, leaving 9 bases between them. The CDR3 is made up of 16 amino acids. CDR3 sequence: CASSLSPRFSNQPQHF. DNA of the CDR3: TGTGCCAGCAGTTTATCGCCACGGTTTAGCAATCAGCCCCAGCATTTT.